This entry concerns a single T cell receptor (beta chain). Its antigen is still unknown. These data originate in a study of cytomegalovirus exposure and HLA in healthy donors. At the level of the study: According to later analysis, the same platform produced the 120 or so validation and some 680 first-cohort repertoires.

Here immunoSEQ multiplex PCR was the method, and the copy in TCRdb shows in-frame clones only, minus some. The sample comprises around 130,000 clones, roughly 84% of which are singletons, and roughly 2% rests with the top ten. Study conclusions and caveats: A later analysis found first-cohort TCR clusters tended to co-occur in the 90 to 150 validation repertoires. The study designated some 180 TCR beta chains cytomegalovirus-associated.

The CDR3 has 13 residues. Germline V CDR1 and CDR2: SEHNR, FQNEAQ (reference sequence). Trimming removed 5 bases at V and 2 bases at J, with 9 bases between. The donors were in the approximately 120-subject validation cohort; that cohort was separate from the 666-subject first cohort. The V gene is TRBV7-9, the J gene TRBJ2-5; no definite D call. Source material: PBMCs. The source of this sequence is a woman aged 30 to 39 in good health and CMV-seronegative. The DNA of the CDR3 is TGTGCCAGCAGCCCCCTAAATCAAGAGACCCAGTACTTC. Its protein is CASSPLNQETQYF.